The 23 T cell receptor beta chains below all came from one sample that was sequenced in a study of neoadjuvant nivolumab and ipilimumab in lung cancer (TCRdb year 2020). Libraries were built with the immunoSEQ multiplex PCR assay. The clones in this table, taken by TCRdb from immuneACCESS, are in-frame only. Not every clone is retained; where verified, under half of the shortfall comes from an unresolved V gene, and the cause of the rest is unknown. For this sample the table gives about 7,000 clones, of which roughly 84% were detected only once. Around 5% of the sample comes from the top ten. The time point label of this sample denotes: at surgical resection after neoadjuvant nivolumab +/- ipilimumab. The sequencing used tumor tissue, collected after neoadjuvant nivolumab, alone or with ipilimumab, at or shortly before surgery. These TCRs come from an adult with non-small cell lung cancer.

The chain combines TRBV11-2 with TRBJ1-5; D remains unclear. CDR1 is SGHAT, CDR2 FQNNGV, per germline. The CDR3 has 16 residues. With 0 bases removed from V and 0 bases from J, the gap between germline ends came to 9 bases. This chain's CDR3 is CASSLDGSYSNQPQHF. DNA for the CDR3: TGTGCCAGCAGCTTAGATGGATCTTATAGCAATCAGCCCCAGCATTTT.

This clone is large within its sample. The chain employs TRBV4-2 and TRBJ1-4; D ambiguous. Looked up from germline, CDR1 is LGHNA and CDR2 is YNFKEQ. This CDR3 contains 11 residues. V lost 0 bases to trimming and J lost 12 bases, with 5 bases between them. CDR3 sequence reads: CASSQDRELFF. Written as DNA, the CDR3 is TGTGCCAGCAGCCAAGATAGAGAACTGTTTTTT.

The CDR3 DNA is TGTGCCAGCAAAGGCCCTAGCGGGGGGTTCAATGAGCAGTTCTTC. It encodes CASKGPSGGFNEQFF. V usage is TRBV14 and J usage is TRBJ2-1; 11 bases map to TRBD2. CDR1 and CDR2 (germline): SGHDN, FVKESK. V dropped 7 bases and J dropped 6; count of bases not matched to a gene: 8. This CDR3 comprises 15 residues. The complete variable domain, with remaining parts taken from reference TRBV14 and TRBJ2-1, reads EAGVTQFPSHSVIEKGQTVTLRCDPISGHDNLYWYRRVMGKEIKFLLHFVKESKQDESGMPNNRFLAERTGGTYSTLKVQPAELEDSGVYFCASKGPSGGFNEQFFGPGTRLTVL.

The chain recombines TRBV5-4 with TRBJ2-7, with 7 bases that match TRBD2. The junction had 8 bases not matched to a gene; V was cut back by 1 base and J by 4 bases. The CDR3 contains 15 residues. Germline-derived CDR1 and CDR2 are SGHNT and YYREEE (reference sequence). CDR3 loop: CASSLSPAGVYEQYF. The CDR3 DNA reads as TGTGCCAGCAGCTTGAGTCCCGCGGGGGTATACGAGCAGTACTTC. Using reference TRBV5-4 and TRBJ2-7 for the parts outside the CDR3, the full variable domain is ETGVTQSPTHLIKTRGQQVTLRCSSQSGHNTVSWYQQALGQGPQFIFQYYREEENGRGNFPPRFSGLQFPNYSSELNVNALELDDSALYLCASSLSPAGVYEQYFGPGTRLTVT.

V gene TRBV18 combines with J gene TRBJ1-5, with 10 bases matching TRBD1. V lost 3 bases and J lost 5; bases outside the gene matches: 1. The CDR3 runs to 14 residues. The germline CDR1 and CDR2 sequences are KGHSH and LQKENI. This CDR3 is CASSPTGGHQPQHF. The CDR3 nucleotides read TGTGCCAGCTCACCGACAGGGGGCCATCAGCCCCAGCATTTT. The full variable domain, in which reference TRBV18 and TRBJ1-5 provide the parts outside the CDR3, is NAGVMQNPRHLVRRRGQEARLRCSPMKGHSHVYWYRQLPEEGLKFMVYLQKENIIDESGMPKERFSAEFPKEGPSILRIQQVVRGDSAAYFCASSPTGGHQPQHFGDGTRLSIL.

This chain links TRBV29-1 with TRBJ2-7; D perhaps matches TRBD1 (5 bases). Germline V gene data show CDR1 as SQVTM and CDR2 as ANQGSEA. Trimming left V 7 bases short and J 5 bases short, with 12 bases between. The CDR3 sequence is 11 residues long. The CDR3 here is CSAQGADEQYF. The CDR3 DNA is TGCAGCGCCCAGGGTGCCGACGAGCAGTACTTC.

This chain links TRBV5-4 with TRBJ2-7; TRBD2 matches at 8 bases. CDR3 size: 16 residues. J lost 3 bases, V lost 0 bases, and 8 bases had no gene match. CDR1 and CDR2 from the germline V gene are SGHNT and YYREEE (reference sequence). CDR3 nucleotides: TGTGCCAGCAGCTTGGCCGGGAGGGGGTTTATCTACGAGCAGTACTTC. The encoded protein is CASSLAGRGFIYEQYF.

The CDR3 DNA reads as TGTGCCAGCTCACCACCAGTTCAGGGGCGGACGTACGAGCAGTACTTC. Residues: CASSPPVQGRTYEQYF. The V call is TRBV18, the J call TRBJ2-7, with D possibly matching TRBD1 (6 bases). V was pared by 0 bases and J by 4 bases, with 16 bases between. The germline V gene has CDR1 KGHSH and CDR2 LQKENI. The CDR3 is 16 residues long.

This chain uses TRBV7-2 with TRBJ2-7; 14 bases are a match to TRBD2. Germline values: CDR1 SGHTA, CDR2 FQGNSA. With V trimmed by 5 bases and J by 3 bases, 15 bases remained unmatched. The CDR3 has 19 amino acids. CDR3 sequence (DNA): TGTGCCAGCAGCCTCAGGCCGACTAGCGGGGGGGTCTTTCTCTACGAGCAGTACTTC. It encodes CASSLRPTSGGVFLYEQYF.

The rearrangement links TRBV29-1 to TRBJ1-1; a possible D gene is TRBD1 (5 bases). The CDR3 is 13 amino acids. Deletions cut 6 bases from V and 1 base from J, with 12 bases between. Germline V CDR1 and CDR2: SQVTM, ANQGSEA. The CDR3 DNA sequence: TGCAGCGTCTTCGGGACTGCGAACACTGAAGCTTTCTTT. Translated, it gives CSVFGTANTEAFF.

The chain joins TRBV5-4 to TRBJ2-3; 9 nucleotides agree with TRBD2. The germline V gene encodes CDR1 SGHNT and CDR2 YYREEE (reference sequence). V shed 4 bases and J 2 bases; nucleotides not matched to a gene: 8. The CDR3 runs to 16 residues. The CDR3 bases are TGTGCCAGCAGCGGTGCAGCGGGGGGAAACACAGATACGCAGTATTTT. It encodes CASSGAAGGNTDTQYF. Using reference TRBV5-4 and TRBJ2-3 for the parts outside the CDR3, the full variable domain is ETGVTQSPTHLIKTRGQQVTLRCSSQSGHNTVSWYQQALGQGPQFIFQYYREEENGRGNFPPRFSGLQFPNYSSELNVNALELDDSALYLCASSGAAGGNTDTQYFGPGTRLTVL.

V and J are TRBV10-1 and TRBJ2-1; D is undetermined. The CDR3 runs to 14 residues. Germline V gene sequence: CDR1 WNHNN, CDR2 SYGVQD (reference sequence). Trimming cost V 0 bases and J 5 bases, with 8 bases left between them. This CDR3 reads CASSESGPHNEQFF. In nucleotides, the CDR3 is TGCGCCAGCAGTGAGTCTGGGCCACACAATGAGCAGTTCTTC.

V is TRBV11-1 and J is TRBJ1-3, with D tentatively TRBD1 (5 bases). Looked up from germline, CDR1 is SGHAT and CDR2 is FQDESV (reference sequence). The CDR3 has 15 residues. The V and J ends lost 5 bases and 1 base respectively, with 12 bases between them. Here the CDR3 reads CASSRVTASGNTIYF. The DNA for the CDR3 is TGTGCCAGCAGCCGGGTGACAGCTTCTGGAAACACCATATATTTT. Together with reference TRBV11-1 and TRBJ1-3, the CDR3 gives the full variable domain: EAEVAQSPRYKITEKSQAVAFWCDPISGHATLYWYRQILGQGPELLVQFQDESVVDDSQLPKDRFSAERLKGVDSTLKIQPAELGDSAMYLCASSRVTASGNTIYFGEGSWLTVV.

The chain links TRBV2 to TRBJ2-7, with TRBD1 identical over 12 bases. The CDR3 contains 15 residues. The V and J ends lost 6 bases and 3 bases, in that order; junction bases with no gene match: 6. The V gene's germline CDR1 is SNHLY and CDR2 FYNNEI. The CDR3 nucleotides read TGTGCCAGCAGCGAGGGACAGGGGGCGAACTACGAGCAGTACTTC. Its translation is CASSEGQGANYEQYF.

The sample holds a few counts of this clone. The chain has TRBV5-1 and TRBJ1-1; weak D call: TRBD1 (5 bases). V lost 1 base and J 0 bases, leaving 10 bases between the germline ends. The CDR3 length is 15 residues. Germline V lookup: CDR1 SGHRS, CDR2 YFSETQ. The CDR3 loop is CASSLTGVLNTEAFF. CDR3 nucleotides: TGCGCCAGCAGCTTGACGGGGGTGTTGAACACTGAAGCTTTCTTT.

This clone was detected only once. This chain links TRBV7-8 with TRBJ2-7; maybe TRBD2 (6 bases). The CDR3 consists of 16 residues. CDR1 and CDR2 (germline): SGHVS, FQNEAQ. The germline V and J ends were trimmed by 3 bases and 0 bases, with 15 bases remaining between them. The CDR3 bases are TGTGCCAGCAGCTTGGGGATTGGCGGGGTCTCCTACGAGCAGTACTTC. Translation gives CASSLGIGGVSYEQYF.

The chain has TRBV2 and TRBJ2-1; TRBD2 agrees at 11 bases. The length of the CDR3 is 16 residues. Trimming cost V 4 bases and J 6 bases; bases outside gene matches: 8. CDR1 SNHLY and CDR2 FYNNEI come from the germline V gene. CDR3 nucleotides: TGTGCCAGCAGTGGGGCTAGCGGGGGGAGGTTCAATGAGCAGTTCTTC. It yields the protein CASSGASGGRFNEQFF.

This clone was seen once. V is TRBV7-6 and J is TRBJ2-7; 10 bases are a match to TRBD1. Germline loops: CDR1 SGHVS, CDR2 FNYEAQ. The V gene end was trimmed by 1 base and the J gene end by 6 bases; junction bases not matched to a gene: 3. CDR3 size: 14 residues. The CDR3 loop is CASSLGTGGSEQYF. CDR3 in DNA: TGTGCCAGCAGCTTAGGGACAGGGGGAAGCGAGCAGTACTTC.

The V gene is TRBV18, the J gene TRBJ1-4, with D tentatively TRBD1 (6 bases). The CDR3 totals 15 residues. The germline V gene has CDR1 KGHSH and CDR2 LQKENI. V was shortened by 3 bases and J by 8 bases, with 16 bases between the two germline ends. The CDR3 DNA is TGTGCCAGCTCACCGGCAGGGGCGGCTCGGGAAAAACTGTTTTTT. Translation: CASSPAGAAREKLFF. The full variable domain, with the rest looked up from reference TRBV18 and TRBJ1-4, is NAGVMQNPRHLVRRRGQEARLRCSPMKGHSHVYWYRQLPEEGLKFMVYLQKENIIDESGMPKERFSAEFPKEGPSILRIQQVVRGDSAAYFCASSPAGAAREKLFFGSGTQLSVL.

The V call is TRBV11-3, the J call TRBJ2-3; D unclear. Germline V lookup: CDR1 SGHNT, CDR2 YENEEA. This CDR3 contains 13 residues. V dropped 2 bases and J dropped 1 base, with 4 bases sitting between them. CDR3 residues: CASSLLGTDTQYF. CDR3 DNA sequence: TGTGCCAGCAGCTTATTAGGCACAGATACGCAGTATTTT.

This clone was recorded a few times. This chain links TRBV6-1 with TRBJ2-7, with D perhaps TRBD1 (6 bases). The germline V and J ends were trimmed by 3 bases and 3 bases, with 15 bases remaining between them. CDR3 length equals 15 residues. Looked up from germline, CDR1 is MNHNS and CDR2 is SASEGT. CDR3 DNA sequence: TGTGCCAGCAGTGAGGGGCAGGGGCCATACTACGAGCAGTACTTC. Protein: CASSEGQGPYYEQYF.

Only a few counts were recorded for this clone. V and J are TRBV20-1 and TRBJ2-7; maybe TRBD2 (5 bases). Germline CDR1 reads DFQATT; CDR2 reads SNEGSKA (reference sequence). V was cut by 3 bases and J by 2 bases, with 5 bases left in between. The CDR3 covers 11 residues. The CDR3, as DNA: TGCAGTGCTAGCGGGGCCTACGAGCAGTACTTC. Translated: CSASGAYEQYF.

J is TRBJ1-1 and V is TRBV13, with a tentative D call TRBD1 (6 bases). The V and J ends lost 1 base and 2 bases respectively, with 8 bases between them. Germline V gene lookup returns CDR1 PRHDT and CDR2 FYEKMQ (reference sequence). The CDR3 sequence is 14 residues long. The CDR3 reads CASSLAGGNTEAFF. The CDR3 nucleotides read TGTGCCAGCAGCTTAGCGGGGGGCAACACTGAAGCTTTCTTT.